Listed below are T cell receptor beta chains from one sample, sequenced in a study of human T cells and chemical hapten exposure. TCRdb re-derived calls from the RACE reads in MiXCR, one entry per CDR3 protein. The sample records 38,000 or so distinct CDR3 sequences, around a tenth being singletons. This material consisted of whole blood, taken in connection with sensitization to the hapten diphenylcyclopropenone (DPC). These receptors originate from a man aged 45 to 65 with alopecia areata. Some clones in this sample may be carry-over from other donors' samples. CDR3s include the opening cysteine and the closing phenylalanine or tryptophan. A D gene is named only where the DNA matches it firmly. The size field is filled for only some rows; it gives once, few, many or a size class.

CDR3 protein: CASSSPGTEPYGF; CDR3 DNA: TGTGCCAGCAGTTCACCCGGGACGGAACCTTACGGCTTC; V gene: TRBV28; D gene: NA; J gene: TRBJ1-2; clone size: NA
CDR3 protein: CASSFSPRGETQYF; CDR3 DNA: TGTGCCAGCAGTTTTTCCCCTCGGGGGGAGACCCAGTACTTC; V gene: TRBV12-3/TRBV12-4; D gene: NA; J gene: TRBJ2-5; clone size: many
CDR3 protein: CASSPEDPGPNEKLLF; CDR3 DNA: TGCGCCAGCAGCCCCGAGGACCCCGGCCCAAATGAAAAACTGTTGTTT; V gene: TRBV5-1; D gene: NA; J gene: TRBJ1-4; clone size: NA
CDR3 protein: CASSLVAGNTIYF; CDR3 DNA: TGTGCCAGCAGCTTAGTGGCCGGAAACACCATATATTTT; V gene: TRBV11-2; D gene: NA; J gene: TRBJ1-3; clone size: NA
CDR3 protein: CASRPGQYNSPLHF; CDR3 DNA: TGTGCCAGCAGACCCGGACAGTATAATTCACCCCTCCACTTT; V gene: TRBV2; D gene: NA; J gene: TRBJ1-6; clone size: NA
CDR3 protein: CSVEEDGRGQPQHF; CDR3 DNA: TGCAGCGTTGAAGAGGACGGCAGGGGCCAGCCCCAGCATTTT; V gene: TRBV29-1; D gene: NA; J gene: TRBJ1-5; clone size: few
CDR3 protein: CASSQQTSFGDTQYF; CDR3 DNA: TGTGCCAGCAGCCAACAGACTAGCTTTGGAGATACGCAGTATTTT; V gene: TRBV3-1; D gene: TRBD2; J gene: TRBJ2-3; clone size: few
CDR3 protein: CASRPLSGANVLTF; CDR3 DNA: TGCGCCAGCAGACCTCTTTCTGGGGCCAACGTCCTGACTTTC; V gene: TRBV5-1; D gene: NA; J gene: TRBJ2-6; clone size: few
CDR3 protein: CASSVSGSRTDTQYF; CDR3 DNA: TGCGCCAGCAGCGTTAGCGGGAGTCGGACAGATACGCAGTATTTT; V gene: TRBV4-1; D gene: TRBD2; J gene: TRBJ2-3; clone size: many
CDR3 protein: CASSFGGTSGRSHEQFF; CDR3 DNA: TGCGCCAGCAGCTTTGGTGGGACTAGCGGGAGATCCCATGAGCAGTTCTTC; V gene: TRBV5-1; D gene: TRBD2; J gene: TRBJ2-1; clone size: few
CDR3 protein: CASSSPSGRRQTQYF; CDR3 DNA: TGTGCCAGCAGCAGTCCTAGCGGGAGGAGGCAGACCCAGTACTTC; V gene: TRBV7-9; D gene: TRBD2; J gene: TRBJ2-5; clone size: many
CDR3 protein: CSVELAGYSDEQFF; CDR3 DNA: TGCAGCGTTGAACTAGCGGGATATAGCGATGAGCAGTTCTTC; V gene: TRBV29-1; D gene: TRBD2; J gene: TRBJ2-1; clone size: few
CDR3 protein: CASSFFRDRSYQPQHF; CDR3 DNA: TGTGCCAGCAGTTTCTTCCGGGACAGGTCGTACCAGCCCCAGCATTTT; V gene: TRBV28; D gene: TRBD1; J gene: TRBJ1-5; clone size: many
CDR3 protein: CASRDEWGKVGSNTGELFF; CDR3 DNA: TGTGCCAGCAGAGACGAGTGGGGGAAAGTAGGGTCGAACACCGGGGAGCTGTTTTTT; V gene: TRBV2; D gene: NA; J gene: TRBJ2-2; clone size: many
CDR3 protein: CSAIRLAEQLYRVF; CDR3 DNA: TGCAGTGCTATTAGACTAGCGGAGCAGCTATATAGGGTCTTC; V gene: TRBV20-1; D gene: TRBD2; J gene: TRBJ2-1; clone size: many
CDR3 protein: CASSSHNEQFF; CDR3 DNA: TGTGCCAGCAGTTCACACAATGAGCAGTTCTTC; V gene: TRBV28; D gene: NA; J gene: TRBJ2-1; clone size: NA
CDR3 protein: CSAKDRLAGFSYEQYF; CDR3 DNA: TGCAGTGCGAAGGACCGACTAGCGGGGTTCTCCTACGAGCAGTACTTC; V gene: TRBV20-1; D gene: TRBD2; J gene: TRBJ2-7; clone size: few
CDR3 protein: CASSLRRSGNEQFF; CDR3 DNA: TGTGCCAGCAGCTTACGGCGATCGGGCAATGAGCAGTTCTTC; V gene: TRBV7-2; D gene: NA; J gene: TRBJ2-1; clone size: few
CDR3 protein: CASSGYSPLGSYNEQFF; CDR3 DNA: TGTGCCAGTAGTGGATACAGTCCCCTCGGCTCCTACAATGAGCAGTTCTTC; V gene: TRBV19; D gene: NA; J gene: TRBJ2-1; clone size: many
CDR3 protein: CASSLQNRLDTGELFF; CDR3 DNA: TGTGCCAGCAGTTTGCAAAACCGACTAGACACCGGGGAGCTGTTTTTT; V gene: TRBV28; D gene: NA; J gene: TRBJ2-2; clone size: NA
CDR3 protein: CASRARLHSYEQYF; CDR3 DNA: TGTGCCAGCAGAGCTAGACTCCACTCCTACGAGCAGTACTTC; V gene: TRBV27; D gene: NA; J gene: TRBJ2-7; clone size: few
CDR3 protein: CASSTGTVYGNTIYF; CDR3 DNA: TGTGCCAGCAGCACCGGGACAGTCTATGGAAACACCATATATTTT; V gene: TRBV6-5; D gene: TRBD1; J gene: TRBJ1-3; clone size: many
CDR3 protein: CSVAGQGPSTDTQYF; CDR3 DNA: TGCAGCGTTGCGGGGCAGGGACCAAGCACAGATACGCAGTATTTT; V gene: TRBV29-1; D gene: NA; J gene: TRBJ2-3; clone size: many
CDR3 protein: CASGIDTGELFF; CDR3 DNA: TGTGCTAGTGGTATCGACACCGGGGAGCTGTTTTTT; V gene: TRBV12-5; D gene: NA; J gene: TRBJ2-2; clone size: few
CDR3 protein: CASHRGMNGYTF; CDR3 DNA: TGTGCCAGCCACAGGGGTATGAATGGCTACACCTTC; V gene: TRBV2; D gene: TRBD1; J gene: TRBJ1-2; clone size: NA
CDR3 protein: CASWDSLGGEKLFF; CDR3 DNA: TGCGCCAGCTGGGACTCCCTCGGTGGTGAAAAACTGTTTTTT; V gene: TRBV10-2; D gene: NA; J gene: TRBJ1-4; clone size: NA
CDR3 protein: CASGQDFSYTF; CDR3 DNA: TGTGCCAGTGGACAGGACTTTAGCTACACCTTC; V gene: TRBV2; D gene: TRBD1; J gene: TRBJ1-2; clone size: few
CDR3 protein: CSAGSTGTFYNEQFF; CDR3 DNA: TGCAGTGCTGGATCCACCGGGACTTTTTACAATGAGCAGTTCTTC; V gene: TRBV20-1; D gene: NA; J gene: TRBJ2-1; clone size: medium-sized
CDR3 protein: CASSSLFGQVYGYTF; CDR3 DNA: TGTGCCAGCAGCTCACTCTTCGGACAGGTGTATGGCTACACCTTC; V gene: TRBV11-2; D gene: TRBD1; J gene: TRBJ1-2; clone size: many
CDR3 protein: CSAQWNYGYTF; CDR3 DNA: TGCAGCGCACAGTGGAACTATGGCTACACCTTC; V gene: TRBV29-1; D gene: NA; J gene: TRBJ1-2; clone size: NA
CDR3 protein: CASSLAPSGNEQFF; CDR3 DNA: TGTGCCAGCAGCTTAGCGCCTAGCGGGAATGAGCAGTTCTTC; V gene: TRBV7-9; D gene: TRBD2; J gene: TRBJ2-1; clone size: many
CDR3 protein: CASTRQGTDTQYF; CDR3 DNA: TGCGCCAGCACGAGACAGGGTACAGATACGCAGTATTTT; V gene: TRBV5-1; D gene: TRBD1; J gene: TRBJ2-3; clone size: few
CDR3 protein: CASSSTGVRSNQPQHF; CDR3 DNA: TGTGCCAGCAGTTCGACAGGGGTGAGAAGCAATCAGCCCCAGCATTTT; V gene: TRBV28; D gene: TRBD1; J gene: TRBJ1-5; clone size: few
CDR3 protein: CASTLGDYEQYF; CDR3 DNA: TGTGCCAGCACCCTAGGGGACTACGAGCAGTACTTC; V gene: TRBV28; D gene: NA; J gene: TRBJ2-7; clone size: many
CDR3 protein: CASGLAFPPEQYF; CDR3 DNA: TGTGCCAGCGGACTAGCGTTCCCGCCCGAGCAGTACTTC; V gene: TRBV28; D gene: TRBD2; J gene: TRBJ2-7; clone size: many